These 3 T cell receptor beta chains were sequenced from one sample in a study of cytomegalovirus exposure and HLA in healthy donors. In the PCR, 60 Vbeta and 13 Jbeta primers were used. The protocol was immunoSEQ multiplex PCR, while the TCRdb copy is restricted to in-frame clones and leaves out a portion. The sample shows 170,000 or so clones, around 77% of them seen only once. Sequencing input: PBMCs. Every receptor here comes from a man in his sixties in good health and CMV-seronegative.

This clone was picked up a small number of times. The rearrangement uses TRBV7-8 and TRBJ2-5, with 15 positions matching TRBD2. CDR1 and CDR2 (germline): SGHVS, FQNEAQ. This CDR3 contains 18 residues. Trimming cost V 5 bases and J 3 bases; bases outside gene matches: 10. The CDR3 DNA reads TGTGCCAGCAGCCGTGGACTAGCGGGAGGGCCAGGGGAAGAGACCCAGTACTTC. This sequence encodes CASSRGLAGGPGEETQYF. The full variable domain, in which reference TRBV7-8 and TRBJ2-5 provide the parts outside the CDR3, is GAGVSQSPRYKVAKRGQDVALRCDPISGHVSLFWYQQALGQGPEFLTYFQNEAQLDKSGLPSDRFFAERPEGSVSTLKIQRTQQEDSAVYLCASSRGLAGGPGEETQYFGPGTRLLVL.

The rearrangement links TRBV7-3 to TRBJ1-1, with D hard to call. Trimming stripped 2 bases from V and 8 bases from J, with 12 bases between. This CDR3 spans 13 amino acids. Per the germline V gene, CDR1 is SGHTA and CDR2 is FQGTGA. CDR3 nucleotides: TGTGCCAGCAGCTTATCCCACTCTTACGAAGCTTTCTTT. This gives the protein CASSLSHSYEAFF.

The rearrangement links TRBV6-6 to TRBJ2-7, with D possibly being TRBD2 (6 bases). The germline CDR1 and CDR2 sequences are MNHNY and SVGAGI (reference sequence). The CDR3 contains 15 residues. V lost 0 bases and J 1 base, leaving 10 bases between the germline ends. This CDR3 is CASSYSPSASYEQYF. CDR3 coding DNA: TGTGCCAGCAGTTACTCTCCTAGCGCGTCCTACGAGCAGTACTTC.